This record covers a single T cell receptor (beta chain). Its cognate antigen is unknown. This specimen comes from a study of cytomegalovirus exposure and HLA in healthy donors. Study results and limitations: A later analysis linked around 17,000 TCR beta sequences to HLA alleles at 0.05 false discovery rate. Later analysis suggested links between common viral pathogens and several top significant clusters. Testing in vitro showed a few CMV-associated chains specific for CMV antigens.

Germline-derived CDR1 and CDR2 are SGDLS and YYNGEE. CDR3 length: 15 amino acids. V was clipped by 0 bases and J by 0 bases, with 4 bases between them. The primer mix had 60 Vbeta and 13 Jbeta primers. Measured with immunoSEQ multiplex PCR; TCRdb has only the in-frame clones, and not every one. The sample table sets out fewer than 35,000 clones. This chain connects TRBV9 to TRBJ2-6; D is unresolved. The receptor was derived from a female donor in good health and CMV-seronegative. Sample: PBMCs. CDR3 in DNA: TGTGCCAGCAGCGTAGGCAGCTCTGGGGCCAACGTCCTGACTTTC. Translated, it gives CASSVGSSGANVLTF.